This TCR beta chain was sequenced for a study of Ad26.COV2.S vaccination and SARS-CoV-2 variants (dated by TCRdb to 2020 to 2023). For the study in its entirety: Donors in the vaccine arm were drawn from COV1001, a phase I-IIa trial of Ad26.COV2.S in healthy adults that was multicentre, randomized, double-blind and placebo-controlled. Trial participants were randomized into five groups of five: low-dose or high-dose Ad26.COV2.S given once or twice, or placebo on both occasions. A total of 32 samples were included in the TCR-sequenced set, comprising around 20 Ad26.COV2.S vaccine recipients, 5 placebo recipients and 8 SARS-CoV-2 convalescent individuals. Investigators did not know the trial group allocation while performing experiments and assessing outcomes. TCRbeta repertoire sequencing was used to assess the specificity and breadth of SARS-CoV-2-reactive T cell receptors after Ad26.COV2.S vaccination. Dosing of Ad26.COV2.S was intramuscular, at either 5x10^10 or 1x10^11 viral particles, delivered as one shot or as two shots spaced 56 days apart.

Inclusive of the bounding cysteine and phenylalanine, the CDR3 is 15 residues long. Only the CDR3 DNA stays, 45 bases, in frame from base 1. According to the germline V gene (reference sequence), CDR1 reads MNHEY and CDR2 reads SMNVEV. Clipping removes 6 bases from V and 4 bases from J, with 12 as the unmatched junction base count. Broad study findings and their caveats: The study was not powered to compare responses between vaccine doses or regimens. Higher spike-specific TCR breadth was observed in Ad26.COV2.S recipients than in placebo recipients (P = 0.0014). Vaccine and placebo recipients had comparable non-spike TCR breadth, which fits with the vaccine containing only spike. After vaccination, spike-specific CD8+ and CD4+ T cell responses were reported to show substantial breadth. It was noted by the authors that total T cell responses may have been underestimated by the TCR breadth and depth analyses.

In the paper's terms, the treatment or condition label means: roughly 19 received Ad26.COV2.S at low or high dose, single or two shots; a few received placebo; per-sample allocation not given. Repertoires of vaccine and placebo recipients were sequenced from samples taken on day 63 after the first injection. Cohort 1b enrolled some 25 adults aged 18-55 years at a single site in Boston, USA, between 29 July and 7 August 2020. Ad26.COV2.S was a replication-incompetent adenovirus type 26 vector expressing a prefusion-stabilized SARS-CoV-2 spike protein from the original Wuhan strain. TCRbeta CDR3 regions were sequenced with the immunoSEQ Assay. After extraction, genomic DNA underwent amplification by bias-controlled multiplex PCR, followed by high-throughput sequencing. Per the original workflow: To quantify the absolute abundance of each unique TCRbeta CDR3 region, sequences were collapsed and filtered. T cell fraction was estimated by normalizing TCRbeta template counts to usable DNA, with usable DNA measured through amplification of reference genes found in all nucleated cells. Repertoire TCRs were annotated as SARS-CoV-2-specific when V gene, CDR3 amino acid sequence and J gene were exactly matched to a known reactive TCR set. The reference SARS-CoV-2 TCR set came from MIRA and was filtered for enrichment in COVID-19-positive ImmuneCODE repertoires, removing public or cross-reactive TCRs. Based on the MIRA antigens, annotated TCRs were further analysed at the level of specific ORF or position within ORF. Depth was the summed frequency of annotated unique rearrangements, while breadth was defined as annotated unique rearrangements over total unique productive rearrangements. Two-sided Wilcoxon rank-sum tests were applied when comparing TCR breadth between groups. Drawn from immuneACCESS, this table holds only the in-frame rearrangements with V and J called that TCRdb kept. Clones are partly lost; checked studies trace under half to an unresolved V gene and leave the rest unexplained. The V and J calls and clone size come from that table; D and trimming were worked out from the DNA. This sample holds some 390,000 clones; around 91% were observed only once. Under 2% of the sample goes to the ten largest clones.

As for this clone: Its antigen is unknown. No base quality information exists; no much larger clone differs at one position.

Material: peripheral blood, obtained in a trial of Ad26.COV2.S vaccine versus placebo. This sequence originates from a person between 18 and 60 years old who received the Ad26.COV2.S COVID-19 vaccine or a placebo. This sequence uses TRBV27 and TRBJ2-7; 7 nucleotides in the junction match TRBD1. The DNA is TGTGCCAGCAGACCTGTAGGGGGCGGATCTTACGAGCAGTACTTC. Translated, it reads CASRPVGGGSYEQYF.